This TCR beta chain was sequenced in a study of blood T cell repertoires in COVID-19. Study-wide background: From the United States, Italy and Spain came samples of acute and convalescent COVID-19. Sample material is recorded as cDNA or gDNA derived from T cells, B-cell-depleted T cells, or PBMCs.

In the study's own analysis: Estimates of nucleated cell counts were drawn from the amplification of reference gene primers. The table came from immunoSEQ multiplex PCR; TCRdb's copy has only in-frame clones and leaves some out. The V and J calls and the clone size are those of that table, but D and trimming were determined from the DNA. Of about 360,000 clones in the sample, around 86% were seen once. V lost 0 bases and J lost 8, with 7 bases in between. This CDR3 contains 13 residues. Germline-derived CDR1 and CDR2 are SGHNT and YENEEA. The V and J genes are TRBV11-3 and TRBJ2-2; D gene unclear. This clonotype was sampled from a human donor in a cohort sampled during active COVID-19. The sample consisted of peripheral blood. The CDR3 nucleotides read TGTGCCAGCAGCTTAGATCTGGAGGGGGAGCTGTTTTTT. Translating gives CASSLDLEGELFF.